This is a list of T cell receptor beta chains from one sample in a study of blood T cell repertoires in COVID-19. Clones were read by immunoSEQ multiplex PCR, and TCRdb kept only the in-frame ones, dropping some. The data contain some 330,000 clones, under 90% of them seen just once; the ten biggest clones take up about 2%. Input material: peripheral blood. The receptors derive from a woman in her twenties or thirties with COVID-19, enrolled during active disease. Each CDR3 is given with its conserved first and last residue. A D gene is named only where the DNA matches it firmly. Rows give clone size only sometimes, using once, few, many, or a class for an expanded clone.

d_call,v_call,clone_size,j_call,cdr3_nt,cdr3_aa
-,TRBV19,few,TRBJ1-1,TGTGCCAGTATGGGATGGTGGGGAGTTATGAACACTGAAGCTTTCTTT,CASMGWWGVMNTEAFF
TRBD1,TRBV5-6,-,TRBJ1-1,TGTGCCAGCAGCCAATCCGGGACAGGGCTAATCATGAACACTGAAGCTTTCTTT,CASSQSGTGLIMNTEAFF
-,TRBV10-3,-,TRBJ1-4,TGTGCCATCAGTGAGTCGGTCGGGGAACGGGAAAAACTGTTTTTT,CAISESVGEREKLFF
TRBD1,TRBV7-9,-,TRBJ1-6,TGTGCCAGCAGCTTGACAGGGGCGAGCTCCTATAATTCACCCCTCCACTTT,CASSLTGASSYNSPLHF
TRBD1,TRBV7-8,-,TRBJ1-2,TGTGCCAGCAGTTCGCTAAGGGACAGGGGCCGGGTGGGCTACACCTTC,CASSSLRDRGRVGYTF
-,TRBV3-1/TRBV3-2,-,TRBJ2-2,TGTGCCAGCAGCCAGATGGTTAGCACCGGGGAGCTGTTTTTT,CASSQMVSTGELFF
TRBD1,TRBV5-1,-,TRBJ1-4,TGCGCCAGCAGCATTGGACAGGGTGTCGGTGAAAAACTGTTTTTT,CASSIGQGVGEKLFF
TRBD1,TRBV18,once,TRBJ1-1,TGTGCCAGCTCAACCGGGACAGGGAATCGGAGGAACACTGAAGCTTTCTTT,CASSTGTGNRRNTEAFF
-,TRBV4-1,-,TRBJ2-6,TGCGCCAGCAGCCAAGATGGGCGGGACGCAAGCTCTGGGGCCAACGTCCTGACTTTC,CASSQDGRDASSGANVLTF
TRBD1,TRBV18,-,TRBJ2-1,TGTGCCAGCTCACGCCGGGACAGAGAGTACAATGAGCAGTTCTTC,CASSRRDREYNEQFF
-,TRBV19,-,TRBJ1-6,TGTGCCAGTAGTATAGAAGACACCTATTCACCCCTCCACTTT,CASSIEDTYSPLHF
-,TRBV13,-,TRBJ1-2,TGTGCCAGCAGCTCTAACAGACAGACTAACTATGGCTACACCTTC,CASSSNRQTNYGYTF
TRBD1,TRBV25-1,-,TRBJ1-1,TGTGCCAGCAGTCACCGGACAGGGAACGCTGAAGCTTTCTTT,CASSHRTGNAEAFF
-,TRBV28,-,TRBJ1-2,TGTGCCAGCAGAAGGACAGCAAACTATGGCTACACCTTC,CASRRTANYGYTF
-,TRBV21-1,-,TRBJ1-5,TGTGCCAGCAGGCTAAAAGATCCGGGGGGACCGGTCTATTATAGCAATCAGCCCCAGCATTTT,CASRLKDPGGPVYYSNQPQHF